One and the same sample provided the 21 T cell receptor beta chains below, sequenced in a study of T cells after yellow fever vaccination. TCRdb reprocessed the 5' RACE reads with MiXCR, giving one entry per CDR3 protein. The table shows 400,000 to 650,000 distinct CDR3 sequences, with around a fifth occurring only once. The sequenced sample was PBMCs, obtained 21 days after the first yellow fever vaccination. These receptors all stem from a man between 18 and 35 years old who received the YFV17D yellow fever vaccine.

The chain recombines TRBV10-3 with TRBJ1-6; D is unclear. Germline CDR1 ENHRY, CDR2 SYGVKD. With 2 bases removed from V and 5 bases from J, the gap between germline ends came to 7 bases. The CDR3 is made up of 14 amino acids. For the CDR3, the DNA is TGTGCCATCAGTGAGGCGCAGGATAATTCACCCCTCCACTTT. Translated, it gives CAISEAQDNSPLHF.

CDR3 residues: CASSLSHTDTQYF. Written as DNA, the CDR3 is TGTGCCAGCAGCTTAAGTCACACAGATACGCAGTATTTT. The rearrangement links TRBV11-2 to TRBJ2-3; D not certain. V lost 2 bases and J lost 2, with 5 bases in between. The CDR3 sequence is 13 residues long. Germline CDR1 is SGHAT and CDR2 is FQNNGV.

The rearrangement joins TRBV9 to TRBJ1-4, with D perhaps matching TRBD1 (6 bases). Trimming left V 0 bases short and J 6 bases short, with 18 bases between. CDR3 size: 17 residues. In germline, CDR1 is SGDLS, CDR2 YYNGEE. DNA for the CDR3: TGTGCCAGCAGCGTAGTTTTACAGGGAAAAATTCATGAAAAACTGTTTTTT. It translates to CASSVVLQGKIHEKLFF. Combining the CDR3 with reference TRBV9 and TRBJ1-4 gives the whole variable domain DSGVTQTPKHLITATGQRVTLRCSPRSGDLSVYWYQQSLDQGLQFLIQYYNGEERAKGNILERFSAQQFPDLHSELNLSSLELGDSALYFCASSVVLQGKIHEKLFFGSGTQLSVL.

The chain is built from TRBV6-1 and TRBJ2-3; the match to TRBD2 covers 8 bases. The CDR3 contains 15 residues. J lost 2 bases, V lost 4 bases, and 5 bases had no gene match. Germline V lookup: CDR1 MNHNS, CDR2 SASEGT. This chain's CDR3 is CASSAPGRDTDTQYF. CDR3 DNA sequence: TGTGCCAGCAGTGCCCCCGGGAGGGACACAGATACGCAGTATTTT.

The V gene is TRBV10-3, the J gene TRBJ1-2; D gene uncertain. Deletions cut 6 bases from V and 2 bases from J, with 19 bases between. This CDR3 has 16 amino acids. Looked up from germline, CDR1 is ENHRY and CDR2 is SYGVKD. The CDR3: CAISSWGDGGNYGYTF. The CDR3 DNA reads as TGTGCCATCAGCAGTTGGGGTGATGGCGGAAACTATGGCTACACCTTC.

This clonotype was found a few times. The chain recombines TRBV4-1 with TRBJ1-2; no definite D call. Germline CDR1 MGHRA, CDR2 YSYEKL. The CDR3 has 13 residues. V lost 4 bases, J lost 7 bases, and 13 bases lay in between. The CDR3 DNA sequence: TGCGCCAGCAGCCCCGCGGGGAGAGGTGGCTACACCTTC. Translated: CASSPAGRGGYTF.

The table lists this clonotype with a few counts. This chain connects TRBV7-9 to TRBJ2-1; D is undetermined. CDR3 length equals 15 residues. CDR1 is SEHNR, CDR2 FQNEAQ, per germline (reference sequence). V was cut by 2 bases and J by 4 bases, with 12 bases left in between. For the CDR3, the DNA is TGTGCCAGCAGCTTATTGGGATCCCCGTACAATGAGCAGTTCTTC. This sequence encodes CASSLLGSPYNEQFF. The whole variable domain, filled in from reference TRBV7-9 and TRBJ2-1, reads DTGVSQNPRHKITKRGQNVTFRCDPISEHNRLYWYRQTLGQGPEFLTYFQNEAQLEKSRLLSDRFSAERPKGSFSTLEIQRTEQGDSAMYLCASSLLGSPYNEQFFGPGTRLTVL.

V is TRBV29-1 and J is TRBJ1-5; D is undetermined. This CDR3 is built from 14 residues. The germline gives CDR1 SQVTM, CDR2 ANQGSEA. The V gene lost 6 bases and the J gene lost 0 bases, with 12 bases spanning the gap. The CDR3 is CSVGRGDSNQPQHF. CDR3 DNA sequence: TGCAGCGTAGGTCGAGGCGATAGCAATCAGCCCCAGCATTTT.

This clonotype was counted a few times. The V and J genes are TRBV20-1 and TRBJ1-1; D gene uncertain. The germline V gene encodes CDR1 DFQATT and CDR2 SNEGSKA (reference sequence). Trimming took off 4 bases at V and 0 bases at J, with 12 bases between the two ends. The CDR3 sequence is 14 residues long. CDR3 nucleotide sequence: TGCAGTGCTATAGGCGGACCCCTGAACACTGAAGCTTTCTTT. This translates into CSAIGGPLNTEAFF.

The chain is built from TRBV29-1 and TRBJ2-1; D is possibly TRBD1 or TRBD2 (6 bases each). V was pared by 6 bases and J by 6 bases, with 15 bases between. The CDR3 totals 13 residues. The germline gives CDR1 SQVTM, CDR2 ANQGSEA. CDR3 nucleotides: TGCAGCGTCACCCTCGGGGGCCTCAATGAGCAGTTCTTC. This gives the protein CSVTLGGLNEQFF.

There are a few counts of this clonotype. The CDR3 sequence is CSARQGLNEKLFF. The CDR3 bases are TGCAGCGCCCGACAGGGCCTCAACGAAAAACTGTTTTTT. The chain is built from TRBV29-1 and TRBJ1-4, with 7 bases that match TRBD1. This CDR3 region has 13 residues. The germline V gene encodes CDR1 SQVTM and CDR2 ANQGSEA. Germline trimming cut 7 bases from V and 8 bases from J; bases unmatched to any gene: 10.

The chain has TRBV2 and TRBJ1-2; 7 bases match TRBD1. The length of the CDR3 is 14 residues. The J segment lost 0 bases and the V segment lost 4 bases, leaving 2 bases of the junction unmatched. Germline V gene sequence: CDR1 SNHLY, CDR2 FYNNEI. CDR3 DNA sequence: TGTGCCAGCAGTGCACAGGGGTCTAACTATGGCTACACCTTC. It is translated as CASSAQGSNYGYTF. The full variable domain, completed using reference TRBV2 and TRBJ1-2, is EPEVTQTPSHQVTQMGQEVILRCVPISNHLYFYWYRQILGQKVEFLVSFYNNEISEKSEIFDDQFSVERPDGSNFTLKIRSTKLEDSAMYFCASSAQGSNYGYTFGSGTRLTVV.

This clonotype was found a few times. This sequence joins TRBV9 and TRBJ2-3; D gene unclear. The V gene's germline CDR1 is SGDLS and CDR2 YYNGEE. V was pared by 0 bases and J by 4 bases, with 9 bases between. The CDR3 spans 14 residues. CDR3 sequence reads: CASSVGGAPDTQYF. The CDR3 DNA reads TGTGCCAGCAGCGTAGGGGGTGCCCCAGATACGCAGTATTTT.

This clonotype has only a few counts. The chain uses TRBV6-1 and TRBJ2-7; weak D call: TRBD1 (6 bases). CDR3 size: 14 residues. Looked up from germline, CDR1 is MNHNS and CDR2 is SASEGT. With 6 bases removed from V and 3 bases from J, the gap between germline ends came to 15 bases. The CDR3 region has the DNA TGTGCCAGCAGCCGGGGCTGGGGACACTACGAGCAGTACTTC. As protein: CASSRGWGHYEQYF.

This clonotype was picked up a small number of times. The rearrangement joins TRBV10-3 to TRBJ2-1, with 7 bases identical to TRBD1. CDR1 is ENHRY, CDR2 SYGVKD, per germline. V gave up 5 bases and J gave up 5 bases; unmatched junction bases: 9. This CDR3 spans 15 amino acids. The chain's CDR3 is CAISSRQGPNNEQFF. The CDR3 coding sequence is TGTGCCATCAGTTCTAGACAGGGACCTAACAATGAGCAGTTCTTC.

The rearrangement uses TRBV12-3 or TRBV12-4 and TRBJ1-4, with 7 bases fitting TRBD1. Trimming removed 8 bases from V and 8 bases from J; junction bases left unmatched: 11. The CDR3 sequence is 14 residues long. The chain's CDR3 is CASGQGEVYEKLFF. CDR3 DNA: TGTGCCAGCGGGCAGGGGGAGGTGTACGAAAAACTGTTTTTT.

In its sample, this clonotype was seen a few times. The gene calls are TRBV10-3 and TRBJ2-3; the match to TRBD2 covers 15 bases. Germline V gives CDR1 ENHRY, CDR2 SYGVKD. The CDR3 length is 18 residues. V was pared by 6 bases and J by 0 bases, with 7 bases of the junction left unmatched. In DNA, the CDR3 is TGTGCCATCAGCCCCGGGACTAGCGGGGGGATGAGCACAGATACGCAGTATTTT. Protein: CAISPGTSGGMSTDTQYF.

The genes are TRBV7-2 and TRBJ2-4, with unresolved D. Germline CDR1 SGHTA, CDR2 FQGNSA. V gave up 5 bases and J gave up 5 bases, with 4 bases separating them. This CDR3 has 11 residues. CDR3 sequence: CASSRQNIQYF. The CDR3 DNA sequence: TGTGCCAGCAGCAGGCAAAACATTCAGTACTTC.

This clonotype was seen only a few times. The J gene is TRBJ1-2, the V gene TRBV5-1, with no clear D. The length of the CDR3 is 15 residues. Germline loops: CDR1 SGHRS, CDR2 YFSETQ. Trimming pared 0 bases from V and 3 bases from J, leaving 12 bases between. The CDR3 sequence is CASSLGGSNHYGYTF. The CDR3 nucleotides are TGCGCCAGCAGCTTGGGTGGCTCAAACCACTATGGCTACACCTTC.

This clonotype was recorded a few times. For the CDR3, the DNA is TGTGCCAGCTCACCCGGCCCCGGATCCTCCTACGAGCAGTACTTC. It yields the protein CASSPGPGSSYEQYF. V and J are TRBV18 and TRBJ2-7; D is ambiguous. Germline V CDR1 and CDR2: KGHSH, LQKENI. This CDR3 spans 15 amino acids. The V gene lost 3 bases and the J gene lost 0 bases, with 12 bases spanning the gap.

The rearrangement joins TRBV5-1 to TRBJ2-3; tentative D call: TRBD2 (6 bases). The CDR3 has 16 residues. The ends were cut back, 0 bases at V and 6 bases at J, with 17 bases in the middle. The germline V gene encodes CDR1 SGHRS and CDR2 YFSETQ. CDR3 loop: CASSLAVPGEMDTQYF. The CDR3 region has the DNA TGCGCCAGCAGCTTGGCCGTCCCGGGGGAAATGGATACGCAGTATTTT.